These 19 T cell receptor beta chains were sequenced from one sample in a study of control samples from healthy donors and cancer patients. Libraries were prepared by immunoSEQ multiplex PCR; TCRdb keeps only in-frame clonotypes and omits some of them. The table includes about 85,000 clones, 90% detected once. Sequenced: blood. The receptors come from a young woman in good health.

The J gene is TRBJ1-3, the V gene TRBV6-1; unclear D gene. This CDR3 has 17 residues. Per germline, CDR1 MNHNS and CDR2 SASEGT. The V end was cut by 3 bases, the J end by 0 bases, with 15 bases between. The CDR3: CASSDRRERSSGNTIYF. CDR3 in DNA: TGTGCCAGCAGTGACCGGCGGGAGCGAAGCTCTGGAAACACCATATATTTT.

This rearrangement joins TRBV18 to TRBJ2-2, with D possibly being TRBD1 (5 bases). Germline V gives CDR1 KGHSH, CDR2 LQKENI. The length of the CDR3 is 15 residues. V was pared by 3 bases and J by 2 bases, with 10 bases between. CDR3: CASSPKRTNTGELFF. DNA for the CDR3: TGTGCCAGCTCACCGAAAAGGACAAACACCGGGGAGCTGTTTTTT.

The CDR3 sequence is CASSQEGRTEVSGAFF. CDR3 sequence (DNA): TGTGCCAGCAGCCAAGAGGGACGGACAGAAGTTTCGGGAGCTTTCTTT. The rearrangement joins TRBV3-1 (or the pseudogene TRBV3-2) to TRBJ1-1; D may be TRBD1 (6 bases). CDR3 length equals 16 residues. Trimming cost V 0 bases and J 10 bases, with 21 bases left between them. The V gene's germline CDR1 is LGHDT and CDR2 YNNKEL (reference sequence).

The genes are TRBV7-8 and TRBJ2-7; D is uncertain. Trimming removed 5 bases at V and 1 base at J, with 18 bases between. The germline V gene encodes CDR1 SGHVS and CDR2 FQNEAQ. This CDR3 has 16 amino acids. The CDR3 DNA sequence: TGTGCCAGCAGCGCAGGACCAAAATTGGGATCCTACGAGCAGTACTTC. Residues: CASSAGPKLGSYEQYF.

V and J are TRBV27 and TRBJ1-1; 9 bases line up with TRBD1. The CDR3 loop spans 15 amino acids. Unmatched junction bases numbered 8, after V lost 7 bases and J lost 2 bases. The V gene's germline CDR1 is MNHEY and CDR2 SMNVEV (reference sequence). The CDR3 bases are TGTGCCAGCACCTCTTGGGACAGGGTAAACACTGAAGCTTTCTTT. It translates to CASTSWDRVNTEAFF.

The chain joins TRBV24-1 to TRBJ2-3; D uncertain. V gave up 3 bases and J gave up 4 bases, with 4 bases separating them. This CDR3 spans 12 amino acids. The V gene's germline CDR1 is KGHDR and CDR2 SFDVKD. DNA of the CDR3: TGTGCCACCAGTGATAGGGCAGATACGCAGTATTTT. It yields the protein CATSDRADTQYF.

This sequence joins TRBV6-5 and TRBJ1-1; 8 nucleotides line up with TRBD1. The junction had 9 bases not matched to a gene; V was cut back by 2 bases and J by 4 bases. The CDR3 is 16 residues long. Per the germline V gene, CDR1 is MNHEY and CDR2 is SVGAGI. In DNA form, the CDR3 reads TGTGCCAGCAGTTACCTAACTGGACAGGGTTCCACTGAAGCTTTCTTT. Its translation is CASSYLTGQGSTEAFF.

The J gene is TRBJ2-7, the V gene TRBV6-1; D not certain. Trimming removed 3 bases at V and 8 bases at J, with 11 bases between. The CDR3 spans 12 residues. CDR1 is MNHNS and CDR2 is SASEGT in the germline V gene. CDR3 in DNA: TGTGCCAGCAGTGAGGCAGGCCTGAAGCAGTACTTC. It yields the protein CASSEAGLKQYF.

This clone was seen only once. This chain connects TRBV6-5 to TRBJ2-7, with D unclear. Germline values: CDR1 MNHEY, CDR2 SVGAGI. This CDR3 is built from 13 residues. The V gene lost 0 bases and the J gene lost 7 bases, with 10 bases spanning the gap. The CDR3 loop reads CASSYSISEEQYF. In DNA form, the CDR3 reads TGTGCCAGCAGTTACTCGATCTCAGAAGAGCAGTACTTC.

The rearrangement joins TRBV9 to TRBJ1-3; D is unresolved. Trimming removed 0 bases at V and 0 bases at J, with 10 bases between. Germline CDR1 SGDLS, CDR2 YYNGEE. The CDR3 loop spans 16 amino acids. The CDR3, as DNA: TGTGCCAGCAGCGTAGCTGCAGGCTTCTCTGGAAACACCATATATTTT. It specifies CASSVAAGFSGNTIYF.

The V call is TRBV2, the J call TRBJ1-3; no reliable D call. This CDR3 is 13 amino acids long. Germline CDR1 and CDR2: SNHLY and FYNNEI. The V gene lost 6 bases and the J gene lost 0 bases, with 6 bases spanning the gap. CDR3: CASRGNSGNTIYF. The CDR3 DNA reads TGTGCCAGCAGGGGGAACTCTGGAAACACCATATATTTT.

The gene calls are TRBV5-5 and TRBJ1-5; D is unresolved. Germline assignment: CDR1 SGHKS and CDR2 YYEKEE (reference sequence). This CDR3 is built from 15 residues. V lost 5 bases and J 6 bases, leaving 18 bases between the germline ends. The CDR3 protein is CASSQTSVRGQPQHF. In DNA form, the CDR3 reads TGTGCCAGCAGTCAAACGTCGGTCCGGGGTCAGCCCCAGCATTTT.

This chain connects TRBV7-3 to TRBJ1-1; 7 nucleotides align to TRBD1. V trimming: 1 base; J trimming: 8 bases; junction bases outside the gene matches: 10. Looked up from germline, CDR1 is SGHTA and CDR2 is FQGTGA. This CDR3 is 15 amino acids long. As DNA, the CDR3 is TGTGCCAGCAGCTTAAACACAGGGGCTTACGACGAAGCTTTCTTT. Translation: CASSLNTGAYDEAFF.

The chain joins TRBV7-3 to TRBJ2-3; TRBD2 matches at 7 bases. Germline trimming cut 5 bases from V and 0 bases from J; bases unmatched to any gene: 8. The CDR3 runs 16 residues. CDR1 is SGHTA and CDR2 is FQGTGA in the germline V gene. The CDR3 region is CASSRTGGGSTDTQYF. DNA of the CDR3: TGTGCCAGCAGCCGTACCGGCGGGGGAAGCACAGATACGCAGTATTTT.

V usage is TRBV19 and J usage is TRBJ2-3; no clear D. CDR3 length: 14 amino acids. Germline V gene sequence: CDR1 LNHDA, CDR2 SQIVND (reference sequence). Trimming pared 4 bases from V and 4 bases from J, leaving 12 bases between. The DNA of the CDR3 is TGTGCCAGTAGTAGCCGGAATCGCCCAGATACGCAGTATTTT. Translating it yields CASSSRNRPDTQYF.

The rearrangement joins TRBV13 to TRBJ2-7, with D unresolved. The CDR3 spans 12 residues. The germline V and J ends were trimmed by 1 base and 9 bases, with 10 bases remaining between them. Per the germline V gene, CDR1 is PRHDT and CDR2 is FYEKMQ (reference sequence). As DNA, the CDR3 is TGTGCCAGCAGCTTAGTAGGGTATGGGCAGTACTTC. Translated: CASSLVGYGQYF.

The chain couples TRBV7-9 to TRBJ1-2; no clear D. Trimming pared 8 bases from V and 7 bases from J, leaving 14 bases between. Germline lookup yields CDR1 SEHNR and CDR2 FQNEAQ (reference sequence). The CDR3 is 12 residues long. The CDR3 DNA sequence: TGTGCCAGCTCGGCGAGGGCGGGTGGCTACACCTTC. Its protein is CASSARAGGYTF.

V gene TRBV4-1 combines with J gene TRBJ1-6, with D possibly TRBD1 on 6 matching bases. The CDR3 is 14 residues long. CDR1 MGHRA and CDR2 YSYEKL come from the germline V gene. The ends were cut back, 8 bases at V and 9 bases at J, with 17 bases in the middle. CDR3 nucleotide sequence: TGCGCCAGCCGTAAAACGGACAGTCTTTCACCCCTCCACTTT. Its translation is CASRKTDSLSPLHF.

J is TRBJ2-2 and V is TRBV6-1, with D perhaps matching TRBD1 (5 bases). CDR3 length: 15 amino acids. Germline assignment: CDR1 MNHNS and CDR2 SASEGT. The V end lost 0 bases, the J end lost 4 bases, and 9 bases lay between the germline ends. CDR3 residues: CASSEARQPTGELFF. CDR3 sequence (DNA): TGTGCCAGCAGTGAAGCGCGACAGCCCACCGGGGAGCTGTTTTTT.